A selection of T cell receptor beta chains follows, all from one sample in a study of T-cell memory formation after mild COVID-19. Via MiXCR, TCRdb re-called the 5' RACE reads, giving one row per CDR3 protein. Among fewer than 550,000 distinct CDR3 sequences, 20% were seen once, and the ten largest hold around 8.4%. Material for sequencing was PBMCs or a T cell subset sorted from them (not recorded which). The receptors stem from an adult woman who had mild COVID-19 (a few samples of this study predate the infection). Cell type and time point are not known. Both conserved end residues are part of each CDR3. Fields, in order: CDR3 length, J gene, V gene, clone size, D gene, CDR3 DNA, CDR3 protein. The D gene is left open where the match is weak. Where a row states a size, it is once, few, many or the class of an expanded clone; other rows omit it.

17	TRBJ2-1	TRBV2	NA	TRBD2	TGTGCCAGCAGTGCCTCCCGCTCTAGCGGGGGTTACAATGAGCAGTTCTTC	CASSASRSSGGYNEQFF
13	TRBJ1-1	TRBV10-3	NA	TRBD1	TGTGCCAGCCGGGACAGGGAATACACTGAAGCTTTCTTT	CASRDREYTEAFF
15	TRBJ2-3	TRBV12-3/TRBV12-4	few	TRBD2	TGTGCCAGCAGCAAGACTAGCGGGAATGCAGATACGCAGTATTTT	CASSKTSGNADTQYF
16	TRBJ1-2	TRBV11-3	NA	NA	TGTGCCAGCAGCCCTACCGGGACCGTCTTTGGCTATGGCTACACCTTC	CASSPTGTVFGYGYTF
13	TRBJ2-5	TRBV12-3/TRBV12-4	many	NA	TGTGCCAGCAGAGATAGCGTTCTAGGGTCCCAGTACTTC	CASRDSVLGSQYF
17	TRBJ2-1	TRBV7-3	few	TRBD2	TGTGCCAGCAGCGCATCCCGGGCTAGCGGGAGAGGGAGGGAGCAGTTCTTC	CASSASRASGRGREQFF
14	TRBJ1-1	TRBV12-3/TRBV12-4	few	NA	TGTGCCAGCAGTTTCCCGGGCCGAGGGACTGAAGCTTTCTTT	CASSFPGRGTEAFF
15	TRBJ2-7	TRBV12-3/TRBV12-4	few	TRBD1	TGTGCCAGCAGTTCACTACAGGGGCTACTCTACGAGCAGTACTTC	CASSSLQGLLYEQYF
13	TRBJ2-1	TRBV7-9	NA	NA	TGTGCCAGCAGCTTAGAGACTTACAATGAGCAGTTCTTC	CASSLETYNEQFF
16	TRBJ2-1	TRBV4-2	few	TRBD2	TGTGCCAGCAGCCAAAAGAGACTAGCGGGGAACAATGAGCAGTTCTTC	CASSQKRLAGNNEQFF
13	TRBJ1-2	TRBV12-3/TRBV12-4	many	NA	TGTGCCAGCAGCTCGTCCGGGGGCTATGGCTACACCTTC	CASSSSGGYGYTF
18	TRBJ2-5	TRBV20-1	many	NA	TGCAGTGCTGCGAGGGTGAGGGCTTGGCAGGGTGGCCAAGAGACCCAGTACTTC	CSAARVRAWQGGQETQYF
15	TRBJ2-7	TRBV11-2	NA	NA	TGTGCCAGCAGGGGGGTACAGGGTAAAGGCTACGAGCAGTACTTC	CASRGVQGKGYEQYF
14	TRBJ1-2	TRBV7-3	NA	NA	TGTGCCAGCAGCTTATCGTCAACCGACTATGGCTACACCTTC	CASSLSSTDYGYTF
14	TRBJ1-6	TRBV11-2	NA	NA	TGTGCCAGCACGGAACGGACAGTTAATTCACCCCTCCACTTT	CASTERTVNSPLHF
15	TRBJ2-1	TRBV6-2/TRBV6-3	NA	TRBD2	TGTGCCAGCAGTACGACTAGCGGGGGATACAATGAGCAGTTCTTC	CASSTTSGGYNEQFF
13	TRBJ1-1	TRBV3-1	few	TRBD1	TGTGCCAGCAGCCGAACGGGACAGGGAGAAGCTTTCTTT	CASSRTGQGEAFF
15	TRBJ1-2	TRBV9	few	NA	TGTGCCAGCAGCGTAGCTGGAGGGCCTAGCTATGGCTACACCTTC	CASSVAGGPSYGYTF
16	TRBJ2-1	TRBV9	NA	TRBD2	TGTGCCAGCAGCGTGGCTAGCGGGGGTGCCTACAATGAGCAGTTCTTC	CASSVASGGAYNEQFF
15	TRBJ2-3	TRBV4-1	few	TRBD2	TGCGCCAGCAGCCAAGGTAGCGGGCGGGCAGATACGCAGTATTTT	CASSQGSGRADTQYF
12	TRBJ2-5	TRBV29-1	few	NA	TGCAGCGTCCAGCGACTGGAAGAGACCCAGTACTTC	CSVQRLEETQYF
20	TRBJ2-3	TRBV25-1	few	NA	TGTGCCAGCAGTGCTTTTGGGGAAGTAAGGGGTAGCGGTCGCACAGATACGCAGTATTTT	CASSAFGEVRGSGRTDTQYF
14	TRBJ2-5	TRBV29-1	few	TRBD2	TGCAGCGCCCACCGCACTAGCGGGAGGAGGACCCAGTACTTC	CSAHRTSGRRTQYF
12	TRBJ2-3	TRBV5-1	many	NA	TGCGCCAGCAGCTTGGAATCGGGTACGCAGTATTTT	CASSLESGTQYF
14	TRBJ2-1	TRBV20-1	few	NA	TGCAGTGCTAGAGATGGACAAACCTACAATGAGCAGTTCTTC	CSARDGQTYNEQFF
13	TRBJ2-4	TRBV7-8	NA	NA	TGTGCCAGCAGCTTCCACCCCCGACTAGAAACGTACTTC	CASSFHPRLETYF
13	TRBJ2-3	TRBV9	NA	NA	TGTGCCAGCAGCGTAGGGGGTTCAGATACGCAGTATTTT	CASSVGGSDTQYF
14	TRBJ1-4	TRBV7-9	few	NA	TGTGCCAGCAGCTTCCTCACACAGGATGAAAAACTGTTTTTT	CASSFLTQDEKLFF
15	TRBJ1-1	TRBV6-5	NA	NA	TGTGCCAGCAGTTACTCTGGCGCGTGGAACACTGAAGCTTTCTTT	CASSYSGAWNTEAFF
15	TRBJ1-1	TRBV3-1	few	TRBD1	TGTGCCAGCAGCCAAGTCATTTCAGGGGGGACTGAAGCTTTCTTT	CASSQVISGGTEAFF
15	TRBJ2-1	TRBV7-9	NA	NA	TGTGCCAGCAGCTTAACGGTTCCAGGGAGAGATGAGCAGTTCTTC	CASSLTVPGRDEQFF
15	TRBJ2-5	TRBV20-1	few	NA	TGCAGTGCTAGAGATCTGCGGACGGTCCAAGAGACCCAGTACTTC	CSARDLRTVQETQYF
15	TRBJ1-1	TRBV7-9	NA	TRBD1	TGTGCCAGCAGCTTCTTAGAGGGACAGGGTAGTGAAGCTTTCTTT	CASSFLEGQGSEAFF
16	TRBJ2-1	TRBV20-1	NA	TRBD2	TGCAGTGCTAGAGCCCCTACGGGAGGGCCAAACAATGAGCAGTTCTTC	CSARAPTGGPNNEQFF
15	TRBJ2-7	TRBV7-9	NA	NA	TGTGCCAGCAGCCGAGGGGACTCCGAGTCGGACGAGCAGTACTTC	CASSRGDSESDEQYF
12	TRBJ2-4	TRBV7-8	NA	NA	TGTGCCAGCAGCTTAGAAAGGAACATTCAGTACTTC	CASSLERNIQYF
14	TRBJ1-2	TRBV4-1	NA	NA	TGCGCCAGCAGTCCAGGGCCAAGGGTGACTGGCTACACCTTC	CASSPGPRVTGYTF
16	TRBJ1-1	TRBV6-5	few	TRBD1	TGTGCCAGCAGTTACCGGACAGGGGCCGTGAACACTGAAGCTTTCTTT	CASSYRTGAVNTEAFF
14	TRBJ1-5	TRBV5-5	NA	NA	TGTGCCAGCAGCTTGGGGGACATAGGTCAGCCCCAGCATTTT	CASSLGDIGQPQHF
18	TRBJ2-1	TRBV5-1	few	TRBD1	TGCGCCAGCAGCTTGGAAGGAAGGGGACAGCTTACTAACAATGAGCAGTTCTTC	CASSLEGRGQLTNNEQFF
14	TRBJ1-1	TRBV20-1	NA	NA	TGCAGTGCTAGAGATCCCCGGACAGACACTGAAGCTTTCTTT	CSARDPRTDTEAFF
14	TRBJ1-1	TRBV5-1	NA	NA	TGCGCCAGCAGCTCGGGACCGTCGAACACTGAAGCTTTCTTT	CASSSGPSNTEAFF
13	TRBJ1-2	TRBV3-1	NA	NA	TGTGCCAGCGCCGGGGGGGGCAATAATGGCTACACCTTC	CASAGGGNNGYTF
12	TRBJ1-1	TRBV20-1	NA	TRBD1	TGCAGTGTTGGACAGGCTGGCACTGAAGCTTTCTTT	CSVGQAGTEAFF
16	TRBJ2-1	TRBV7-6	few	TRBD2	TGTGCCAGCTCACCCGGCCGGGAGGGCGTGATGAATGAGCAGTTCTTC	CASSPGREGVMNEQFF
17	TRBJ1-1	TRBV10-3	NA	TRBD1	TGTGCCATCAGTGATGTCCCGGGACAGGGAAAGAACACTGAAGCTTTCTTT	CAISDVPGQGKNTEAFF
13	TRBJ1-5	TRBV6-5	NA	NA	TGTGCCAGGGGTTTAAAACAGAATCAGCCCCAGCATTTT	CARGLKQNQPQHF
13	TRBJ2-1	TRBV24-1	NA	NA	TGTGCCACCAGTGATTTTCCGTACAATGAGCAGTTCTTC	CATSDFPYNEQFF
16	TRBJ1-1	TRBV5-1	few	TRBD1	TGCGCCAGCAGCCCATACTACAGGGGGACGAACACTGAAGCTTTCTTT	CASSPYYRGTNTEAFF
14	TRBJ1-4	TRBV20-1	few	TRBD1	TGCAGTGCTAGCAGGGGGACAGGAAACGAAAAACTGTTTTTT	CSASRGTGNEKLFF
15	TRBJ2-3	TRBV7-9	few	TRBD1	TGTGCCAGCAGCTTATGGACAGGGGAAACAGATACGCAGTATTTT	CASSLWTGETDTQYF
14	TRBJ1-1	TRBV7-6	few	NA	TGTGCCAGCAGCTTAAATCAGGTGAACACTGAAGCTTTCTTT	CASSLNQVNTEAFF